Below, 4 T cell receptor beta chains from the same sample are listed, as sequenced in a study of cytomegalovirus exposure and HLA in healthy donors. Sequencing was performed with immunoSEQ multiplex PCR; in TCRdb, only in-frame clones are kept and a portion is missing. The sample includes some 83,000 clones, around 94% seen only once; the top ten take roughly 3.4%. Sequencing was carried out using PBMCs. Receptors were obtained from a woman between 18 and 29 years old in good health and CMV-seropositive.

V is TRBV13 and J is TRBJ2-1, with 7 positions matching TRBD2. The germline CDR1 and CDR2 sequences are PRHDT and FYEKMQ (reference sequence). V trimming: 2 bases; J trimming: 8 bases; junction bases outside the gene matches: 9. This CDR3 is 15 amino acids long. The CDR3: CASSLPLAGRDEQFF. The DNA for the CDR3 is TGTGCCAGCAGCTTACCGCTGGCGGGGAGGGATGAGCAGTTCTTC.

The chain couples TRBV28 to TRBJ1-3; 7 nucleotides line up with TRBD1. The CDR3 has 19 residues. Germline V gene sequence: CDR1 MDHEN, CDR2 SYDVKM. J gave up 0 bases and V 5 bases, and 16 bases lay outside the gene matches. CDR3 nucleotide sequence: TGTGCCAGCAGTGGCCCGAGACAGGGCCCTGAAACCTCTGGAAACACCATATATTTT. Translated: CASSGPRQGPETSGNTIYF.

The chain joins TRBV9 to TRBJ2-2; D is ambiguous. Germline CDR1 SGDLS, CDR2 YYNGEE. The CDR3 length is 15 residues. With 3 bases removed from V and 3 bases from J, the gap between germline ends came to 12 bases. The CDR3, as DNA: TGTGCCAGCAGCGCACCTCACCGAGACACCGGGGAGCTGTTTTTT. Translation: CASSAPHRDTGELFF. The full variable domain, its missing parts supplied by reference TRBV9 and TRBJ2-2, is DSGVTQTPKHLITATGQRVTLRCSPRSGDLSVYWYQQSLDQGLQFLIQYYNGEERAKGNILERFSAQQFPDLHSELNLSSLELGDSALYFCASSAPHRDTGELFFGEGSRLTVL.

The J gene is TRBJ1-5, the V gene TRBV27; 10 bases align to TRBD1. V shed 1 base, J shed 5 bases, and the junction held 5 bases outside the gene matches. This CDR3 has 16 residues. CDR1 MNHEY and CDR2 SMNVEV come from the germline V gene (reference sequence). The chain's CDR3 is CASSLLSGTGDQPQHF. As DNA, the CDR3 is TGTGCCAGCAGTTTATTGTCCGGGACAGGGGATCAGCCCCAGCATTTT.